This T cell receptor beta chain was identified in a study of cytomegalovirus exposure and HLA in healthy donors. PCR was performed using 60 Vbeta and 13 Jbeta primers. Clones were read by immunoSEQ multiplex PCR, and TCRdb kept only the in-frame ones, dropping some. The sample records approximately 110,000 clones, 60% to 75% being singletons. Between the trimmed V and J ends, which lost 4 bases and 2 bases, there was a span of 2 bases. The CDR3 contains 12 residues. CDR1 and CDR2 (germline): SGHTA, FQGTGA. The sample taken for sequencing was PBMCs. The sequence was collected from a woman between 45 and 60 years old in good health and CMV-seropositive. The chain joins TRBV7-3 to TRBJ2-2, with D uncertain. The CDR3 coding sequence is TGTGCCAGCAGCTCAAACACCGGGGAGCTGTTTTTT. Translation: CASSSNTGELFF.